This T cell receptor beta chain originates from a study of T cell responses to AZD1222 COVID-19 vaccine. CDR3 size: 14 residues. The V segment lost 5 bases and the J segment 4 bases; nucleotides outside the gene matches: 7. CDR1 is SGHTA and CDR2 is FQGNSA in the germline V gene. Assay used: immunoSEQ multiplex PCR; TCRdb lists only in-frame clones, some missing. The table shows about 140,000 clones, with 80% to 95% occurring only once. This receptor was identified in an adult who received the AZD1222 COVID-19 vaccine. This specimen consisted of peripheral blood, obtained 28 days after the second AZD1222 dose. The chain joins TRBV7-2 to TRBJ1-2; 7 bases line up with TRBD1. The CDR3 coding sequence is TGTGCCAGCAGCCCTCGGACAGGACCCTATGGCTACACCTTC. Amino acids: CASSPRTGPYGYTF. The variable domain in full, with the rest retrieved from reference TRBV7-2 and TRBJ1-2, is GAGVSQSPSNKVTEKGKDVELRCDPISGHTALYWYRQSLGQGLEFLIYFQGNSAPDKSGLPSDRFSAERTGGSVSTLTIQRTQQEDSAVYLCASSPRTGPYGYTFGSGTRLTVV.